The 27 T cell receptor beta chains below were found in one sample sequenced in a study of T cell repertoires in cytomegalovirus infection. Using its own MiXCR run on the reads, TCRdb lists one record per CDR3 protein. This sample has around 530,000 distinct CDR3 sequences, with approximately 25% found just once. Sequenced input: PBMCs. The origin of the receptors is a human donor in good health (CMV status not recorded). Some clones in this sample may be carry-over from other donors' samples.

V usage is TRBV14 and J usage is TRBJ1-1; TRBD1 aligns across 8 bases. This CDR3 is built from 15 residues. CDR1 SGHDN and CDR2 FVKESK come from the germline V gene. J lost 3 bases, V lost 3 bases, and 6 bases had no gene match. The CDR3: CASSQRQGIHTEAFF. As DNA, the CDR3 is TGTGCCAGCAGCCAGCGACAGGGGATTCACACTGAAGCTTTCTTT. Filled out from reference TRBV14 and TRBJ1-1, the complete variable domain reads EAGVTQFPSHSVIEKGQTVTLRCDPISGHDNLYWYRRVMGKEIKFLLHFVKESKQDESGMPNNRFLAERTGGTYSTLKVQPAELEDSGVYFCASSQRQGIHTEAFFGQGTRLTVV.

The chain uses TRBV7-9 and TRBJ2-2; no clear D gene. Per germline, CDR1 SEHNR and CDR2 FQNEAQ (reference sequence). This CDR3 is 12 amino acids long. The V gene lost 4 bases and the J gene lost 7 bases, with 7 bases spanning the gap. CDR3 protein: CASSSTHGELFF. CDR3 nucleotide sequence: TGTGCCAGCAGCTCCACTCACGGGGAGCTGTTTTTT.

The CDR3 region has the DNA TGTGCCAGTAGTACCGCGCGTTCTAACTTCCATAGCAATCAGCCCCAGCATTTT. Its translation: CASSTARSNFHSNQPQHF. The rearrangement joins TRBV19 to TRBJ1-5, with unresolved D. V lost 4 bases to trimming and J lost 0 bases, with 19 bases between them. Germline V CDR1 and CDR2: LNHDA, SQIVND (reference sequence). CDR3 size: 18 residues.

This clonotype was detected many times. V and J are TRBV24-1 and TRBJ2-3; D is uncertain. This CDR3 contains 12 residues. In germline, CDR1 is KGHDR, CDR2 SFDVKD. V was trimmed by 1 base and J by 4 bases, leaving 2 bases between them. As DNA, the CDR3 is TGTGCCACCAGTGATTTAGCAGATACGCAGTATTTT. Amino acids: CATSDLADTQYF.

The chain links TRBV4-3 to TRBJ1-3; D ambiguous. The germline gives CDR1 LGHNA, CDR2 YSLEER. V lost 4 bases and J 6 bases, leaving 4 bases between the germline ends. The length of the CDR3 is 11 residues. CDR3 region: CASSRSNTIYF. The CDR3 nucleotides read TGCGCCAGCAGCCGATCAAACACCATATATTTT.

This clonotype was picked up one time. The V and J genes are TRBV19 and TRBJ2-4, with 10 bases identical to TRBD2. The CDR3 totals 15 residues. CDR1 is LNHDA and CDR2 is SQIVND in the germline V gene (reference sequence). V lost 7 bases and J lost 3; bases outside the gene matches: 6. The CDR3 DNA reads TGTGCCAGTAAGGAACTAGCGGGATACAAAAACATTCAGTACTTC. Amino acid sequence: CASKELAGYKNIQYF. The entire variable domain, with the rest obtained from reference TRBV19 and TRBJ2-4, is as follows: DGGITQSPKYLFRKEGQNVTLSCEQNLNHDAMYWYRQDPGQGLRLIYYSQIVNDFQKGDIAEGYSVSREKKESFPLTVTSAQKNPTAFYLCASKELAGYKNIQYFGAGTRLSVL.

This clonotype was counted many times. The rearrangement uses TRBV7-2 and TRBJ1-2; D is unclear. Germline V gene sequence: CDR1 SGHTA, CDR2 FQGNSA. V shed 2 bases and J shed 1 base, with 2 bases lying between them. This CDR3 contains 12 residues. DNA for the CDR3: TGTGCCAGCAGCTTATATAACTATGGCTACACCTTC. Translated: CASSLYNYGYTF.

The V and J genes are TRBV12-3 or TRBV12-4 and TRBJ1-2; D is perhaps TRBD1 (5 bases). CDR3 length equals 14 residues. The V and J ends lost 1 base and 5 bases respectively, with 11 bases between them. CDR3 sequence: CASSLVGTRYGYTF. In DNA, the CDR3 is TGTGCCAGCAGTTTAGTCGGGACCCGTTATGGCTACACCTTC.

This clonotype was recorded at least ten times. The chain carries TRBV7-3 and TRBJ2-2; D ambiguous. The CDR3 covers 14 residues. Germline V gene sequence: CDR1 SGHTA, CDR2 FQGTGA. V lost 7 bases to trimming and J lost 7 bases, with 16 bases between them. The CDR3 nucleotides are TGTGCCAGCACCCTTTCCGTGGGTGGCGGGGAGCTGTTTTTT. The encoded protein is CASTLSVGGGELFF.

A few counts support this clonotype. The chain is built from TRBV20-1 and TRBJ1-1; weak D call: TRBD1 (6 bases). CDR1 and CDR2 from the germline V gene are DFQATT and SNEGSKA (reference sequence). V was pared by 3 bases and J by 7 bases, with 21 bases between. The CDR3 loop spans 15 amino acids. The chain's CDR3 is CSASEYFRGINEAFF. In DNA form, the CDR3 reads TGCAGTGCTAGTGAATACTTTAGGGGGATCAATGAAGCTTTCTTT.

This clonotype was seen more than once but under ten times. This chain uses TRBV6-2 or TRBV6-3 with TRBJ1-4, with unresolved D. The germline V gene has CDR1 MNHEY and CDR2 SVGEGT. This CDR3 has 15 amino acids. V was shortened by 5 bases and J by 2 bases, with 12 bases between the two germline ends. As DNA, the CDR3 is TGTGCCAGCAGTCCCGACCGGGTGACTAATGAAAAACTGTTTTTT. It yields the protein CASSPDRVTNEKLFF.

This clonotype was seen at least ten times. The gene calls are TRBV7-2 and TRBJ2-3; no definite D call. The CDR3 length is 13 residues. Germline-derived CDR1 and CDR2 are SGHTA and FQGNSA. V lost 4 bases to trimming and J lost 2 bases, with 7 bases between them. This chain's CDR3 is CASSSRPTDTQYF. The CDR3 region has the DNA TGTGCCAGCAGCTCACGCCCCACAGATACGCAGTATTTT.

The chain employs TRBV7-2 and TRBJ2-3, with D perhaps matching TRBD2 (6 bases). The germline V and J ends were trimmed by 0 bases and 4 bases, with 11 bases remaining between them. The CDR3 length is 15 residues. The germline CDR1 and CDR2 sequences are SGHTA and FQGNSA. The CDR3 loop reads CASSLAAGYSDTQYF. CDR3 bases: TGTGCCAGCAGCTTAGCGGCGGGATATTCAGATACGCAGTATTTT.

V usage is TRBV20-1 and J usage is TRBJ2-5, with TRBD1 identical over 7 bases. The germline V gene encodes CDR1 DFQATT and CDR2 SNEGSKA (reference sequence). The trim removed 0 bases at V and 1 base at J, leaving 2 bases unmatched. The CDR3 sequence is 14 residues long. The CDR3 reads CSARETGPQETQYF. CDR3 nucleotide sequence: TGCAGTGCTAGAGAGACAGGGCCCCAAGAGACCCAGTACTTC.

This clonotype was picked up one time. The rearrangement joins TRBV4-3 to TRBJ2-7, with a weak D call TRBD1 (5 bases). Germline V gene sequence: CDR1 LGHNA, CDR2 YSLEER. V shed 4 bases and J shed 0 bases, with 19 bases lying between them. The CDR3 sequence is 17 residues long. The CDR3 DNA is TGCGCCAGCAGCCGTTACCACCCCTCCGACAGCTCCTACGAGCAGTACTTC. Its translation: CASSRYHPSDSSYEQYF.

This clonotype has a handful of counts. The chain employs TRBV5-1 and TRBJ1-1; maybe TRBD1 (6 bases). CDR1 and CDR2 from the germline V gene are SGHRS and YFSETQ. The CDR3 has 15 residues. V was clipped by 2 bases and J by 0 bases, with 11 bases between them. CDR3 region: CASSFQGLVNTEAFF. Written as DNA, the CDR3 is TGCGCCAGCAGCTTCCAGGGGCTGGTGAACACTGAAGCTTTCTTT.

The rearrangement uses TRBV7-6 and TRBJ2-7; D call uncertain. In germline, CDR1 is SGHVS, CDR2 FNYEAQ. The CDR3 has 12 amino acids. V was cut by 7 bases and J by 3 bases, with 10 bases left in between. This CDR3 is CASNFDGYEQYF. DNA for the CDR3: TGTGCCAGCAACTTCGACGGCTACGAGCAGTACTTC.

This sequence joins TRBV6-6 and TRBJ2-1; D possibly corresponds to TRBD2 (5 bases). The germline V gene has CDR1 MNHNY and CDR2 SVGAGI (reference sequence). The CDR3 has 14 residues. V dropped 7 bases and J dropped 9 bases, with 19 bases sitting between them. As DNA, the CDR3 is TGTGCCAGCACCACTCCCCACGTGGGGAGTGAGCAGTTCTTC. It specifies CASTTPHVGSEQFF.

In this sample, this clonotype turned up a few times. The chain employs TRBV2 and TRBJ2-5; D perhaps matches TRBD1 (5 bases). The V gene's germline CDR1 is SNHLY and CDR2 FYNNEI. Deletions cut 6 bases from V and 2 bases from J, with 13 bases between. The CDR3 sequence is 14 residues long. As DNA, the CDR3 is TGTGCCAGCAGCCCCTGGGGCAGGCAAGAGACCCAGTACTTC. Its translation: CASSPWGRQETQYF.

V is TRBV7-2 and J is TRBJ2-1; TRBD1 might be the D (5 bases). The germline V and J ends were trimmed by 1 base and 8 bases, with 9 bases remaining between them. Per germline, CDR1 SGHTA and CDR2 FQGNSA. CDR3 length: 13 amino acids. The CDR3 region is CASSLVQGHEQFF. The CDR3 coding sequence is TGTGCCAGCAGCTTAGTTCAGGGCCATGAGCAGTTCTTC.

This rearrangement joins TRBV4-3 to TRBJ2-6; unclear D gene. V was trimmed by 4 bases and J by 0 bases, leaving 7 bases between them. Germline CDR1 is LGHNA and CDR2 is YSLEER. The CDR3 loop spans 15 amino acids. This CDR3 is CASSREISGANVLTF. The CDR3 coding sequence is TGCGCCAGCAGCCGCGAAATCTCTGGGGCCAACGTCCTGACTTTC.

The rearrangement uses TRBV20-1 and TRBJ2-2, with D unresolved. V lost 0 bases and J lost 3, with 2 bases in between. In germline, CDR1 is DFQATT, CDR2 SNEGSKA (reference sequence). This CDR3 has 12 residues. For the CDR3, the DNA is TGCAGTGCTAGAGACGACACCGGGGAGCTGTTTTTT. Its protein product is CSARDDTGELFF.

In this sample, this clonotype turned up a few times. This chain uses TRBV12-3 or TRBV12-4 with TRBJ2-1, with TRBD2 identical over 8 bases. There are 15 residues in the CDR3. The ends lost 6 bases at V and 6 bases at J; junction bases unmatched: 10. The CDR3 loop reads CASSTSGTRSNEQFF. DNA for the CDR3: TGTGCCAGCAGCACCTCCGGGACTAGGAGCAATGAGCAGTTCTTC.

This rearrangement joins TRBV24-1 to TRBJ1-2, with TRBD1 matching 7 bases. This CDR3 has 16 residues. CDR1 and CDR2 from the germline V gene are KGHDR and SFDVKD. Trimming at V came to 4 bases and at J to 5 bases, leaving 12 bases not matched to a gene. The CDR3 here is CATSDSGTVYVYGYTF. The CDR3 nucleotides read TGTGCCACCAGTGACTCCGGGACAGTCTATGTTTATGGCTACACCTTC.

The rearrangement links TRBV20-1 to TRBJ1-3, with 11 bases matching TRBD1. V lost 5 bases to trimming and J lost 4 bases; unmatched junction nucleotides: 7. Germline CDR1 reads DFQATT; CDR2 reads SNEGSKA (reference sequence). There are 15 residues in the CDR3. CDR3 DNA sequence: TGCAGTGCTTACGGGACAGGGGGGGAAGGAAACACCATATATTTT. As protein: CSAYGTGGEGNTIYF.

The chain recombines TRBV19 with TRBJ2-4; D call uncertain. Germline CDR1 LNHDA, CDR2 SQIVND (reference sequence). V was shortened by 10 bases and J by 3 bases, with 16 bases between the two germline ends. The CDR3 extends over 14 amino acids. CDR3: CATKWGHGKNIQYF. CDR3 sequence (DNA): TGTGCCACCAAGTGGGGTCACGGCAAAAACATTCAGTACTTC. The whole variable domain, remainder taken from reference TRBV19 and TRBJ2-4, is DGGITQSPKYLFRKEGQNVTLSCEQNLNHDAMYWYRQDPGQGLRLIYYSQIVNDFQKGDIAEGYSVSREKKESFPLTVTSAQKNPTAFYLCATKWGHGKNIQYFGAGTRLSVL.

A few counts support this clonotype. The rearrangement uses TRBV20-1 and TRBJ2-1; 10 bases line up with TRBD2. The CDR3 length is 16 residues. The V gene's germline CDR1 is DFQATT and CDR2 SNEGSKA (reference sequence). Unmatched junction bases numbered 14, after V lost 3 bases and J lost 9 bases. The chain's CDR3 is CSASMSGRAVLSEQFF. As DNA, the CDR3 is TGCAGTGCTAGCATGAGCGGGAGGGCCGTGCTCAGTGAGCAGTTCTTC.